What follows describes a single T cell receptor beta chain. Its target antigen remains unknown. The sample holds no much larger clone one base away, and base qualities are not on file. TCRbeta CDR3 regions were amplified from genomic DNA using the immunoSEQ Assay, a bias-controlled multiplex PCR. The original methods were these. The number of nucleated cells in each sample was estimated by amplification of reference gene primers within the assay. To quantify the absolute abundance of each unique TCRbeta CDR3 rearrangement, sequence reads were collapsed and filtered. Productive Simpson clonality was computed per sample as the square root of Simpson's diversity index over productive rearrangements. This is the immuneACCESS table as TCRdb keeps it, with only in-frame sequences that have V and J called. A part of the clones is gone; compared with another copy, unresolved V genes explain less than half, and the rest is unexplained. V, J and clone size derive from that table, while D and trimming were established from the DNA sequence. The sample records some 150,000 clones, about four fifths of which are singletons. The top ten clones comprise about 1.5% of the sample.

These data belong to a study of blood T cell repertoires in COVID-19 (dated by TCRdb to 2018 to 2021). Describing the broader study: Collaborator samples came from the United States, Italy and Spain and covered acute and convalescent phases of COVID-19. Samples were obtained from the ongoing ImmuneRACE study (first 160 participants) and from 1,254 subjects provided by 6 global collaborators. A de-identified subject ID, COVID-19 status, age in years and sex were almost always included in the sample metadata. The repertoires were released in a freely available public database intended as a resource for research on the immune response to SARS-CoV-2. HLA class I and class II types, where available, came from metadata supplied by the sample provider rather than from assay-based typing. Subjects who had been exposed to COVID-19, were actively infected with it, or had recovered from it provided the deeply sampled blood TCRbeta repertoires that made up the dataset. The prospective study material was composed of cDNA or gDNA derived from T cells, B-cell-depleted T cells, or PBMCs. Overall results and qualifications from the work: Clinical and demographic metadata were provided uncurated, with the amount varying by source and participant.

The CDR3 has 12 amino acids, counting the end cysteine and phenylalanine. The sequence is cut down to CDR3 DNA, 36 bases in frame from base 1. From the germline V gene (reference sequence), CDR1 is SEHNR and CDR2 is FQNEAQ. V is reduced by 5 bases and J by 2 bases, leaving a spacing of 5 bases between them. Participants in the prospective study were aged about 18 to 100 years, lived in 24 United States geographic areas, and enrolled through a virtual design. In the prospective study, participants were assigned to cohorts based on the clinical history participants reported in a screening survey and a study questionnaire. Exposed participants were defined as having been in contact with someone with a PCR-confirmed or clinician-diagnosed COVID-19 case within 2 weeks of study entry. In the prospective study, whole blood, serum and a nasopharyngeal or oropharyngeal swab were collected from each participant by mobile phlebotomists. Additional blood draws and questionnaires over an approximately two-month period could optionally be provided by prospective study participants. Blood samples from the prospective study were shipped frozen or at room temperature prior to DNA extraction.

The sample comprised PBMCs or T cells enriched from blood (not recorded which). This sequence was found in a woman aged 18-35 years who had been exposed to COVID-19. The chain employs TRBV7-9 and TRBJ2-3, with no reliable assignment of the D segment. Here the CDR3 is given as CASSPNTDTQYF. The DNA is TGTGCCAGCAGCCCAAACACAGATACGCAGTATTTT.